This T cell receptor beta chain is from a study of regulatory T cells in long-lasting Graves disease. Study-level results: Relative to new patients (approximately 960), persistent patients exhibited greater sharing of public clonotypes (approximately 2,700). Persistent disease was associated with favored TRBV28 usage and with favored use of TRBJ1-2 and TRBJ2-5.

The CDR3 has 11 residues. Germline CDR1 is SGHAT and CDR2 is FQNNGV. V lost 4 bases, J lost 8 bases, and 6 bases lay in between. Time point noted: newly diagnosed GD, antithyroid drugs for less than 3 months. RNA isolated from PBMCs was used to make the TCR library. The diagnosis of Graves' disease used American Thyroid Association guidelines. Construction of TCR beta libraries relied on iRepertoire HTBI primers and on Arm-PCR targeting CDR3 regions. MiXCR, run by TCRdb on the multiplex PCR reads, gives a single entry per CDR3 protein. The profile covers roughly 430,000 distinct CDR3 sequences, with 15% to 20% appearing a single time and approximately 11% taken by the ten largest. In its sample, this clonotype was seen many times. Its specificity is unknown. The same data also contributed to another study, on T cells in Graves' hyperthyroidism and ophthalmopathy. That report adds: The hyperthyroidism was newly diagnosed and had lasted under 2 months; the patients were aged 18 to 65.

The genes are TRBV11-2 and TRBJ2-1; D unresolved. Source: peripheral blood mononuclear cells (PBMCs), taken at new diagnosis, from a patient treated with antithyroid drugs. The clonotype originates from a woman in her twenties or thirties with Graves disease. CDR3 bases: TGTGCCAGCAGCTCGGGTGATGAGCAGTTCTTC. Translated, it gives CASSSGDEQFF.